The T cell receptor beta chain under discussion was sequenced for a study of cytomegalovirus exposure and HLA in healthy donors. Study as a whole: Of the donors genotyped, several hundred in all, 75% to 85% fell in the Caucasian-associated ancestry cluster.

These donors counted as nominally healthy when sampled, but unrecorded immune exposures were likely. The study's findings and limits: A few V segments could not be told apart, such as TRBV6-2 and TRBV6-3, and were left out. A later analysis appeared to link common viral pathogens to several of the most significant clusters.

The J segment lost 8 bases and the V segment lost 8 bases, leaving 16 bases of the junction unmatched. Germline CDR1 reads MNHNS; CDR2 reads SASEGT. The CDR3 spans 15 residues. PCR amplification relied on 60 Vbeta primers (plus 13 Jbeta primers). The assay was immunoSEQ multiplex PCR, and TCRdb's table has in-frame clones only and misses some. The sample records under 200,000 clones, around four fifths being singletons. Points on this clone: The antigen is unknown.

The receptor's source is a woman aged 25 to 45 in good health and CMV-seronegative. The chain is built from TRBV6-1 and TRBJ1-2; 8 nucleotides match TRBD1. The sequenced sample consisted of PBMCs. In DNA form, the CDR3 reads TGTGCCAGCCAGACAGGGGCGATAGGGGAATCGGGCTACACCTTC. It yields the protein CASQTGAIGESGYTF.